This T cell receptor beta chain was obtained from a study of molecular identifiers for immune sequencing clone quantification. Findings and caveats of the study: The study found clones above 20 RNA copies held over 97% of effector molecules and under 1% in naive cells.

This clonotype occurred once. Its antigen is currently unknown. A much larger clone differs from this one at a single base, so this may be a read error. This CDR3 is built from 17 residues. TCRdb re-derived calls from the PCR reads in MiXCR, one entry per CDR3 protein. Among over 550,000 distinct CDR3 sequences listed, about 25% were seen once. The chain combines TRBV5-3 with TRBJ2-2; TRBD1 agrees at 9 bases. TRBV5-3 is placed among ORFs of uncertain function. The sample consisted of naive CD8+ T cells from blood, with Jurkat cell RNA spiked in. The subset is: FACS-sorted CD8+CD4-CCR7+CD45RA+ naive T cells. This receptor was obtained from a human donor in good health. Some libraries in this study had Jurkat cell RNA spiked in. DNA of the CDR3: TGTGCCAGCAGCAATCCACAGGGGGCGAGGTTTTCCGGGGAGCTGTGTTTT. The encoded protein is CASSNPQGARFSGELCF.